This T cell receptor beta chain was retrieved from a study of T cell responses to AZD1222 COVID-19 vaccine. Findings and limits, study-wide: Among AZD1222 vaccinees, only five or six were seropositive at baseline. Repertoire samples came only from after the peak T cell response. Nearly half of the spike-specific TCRs reportedly recognize variant regions that carry no mutations.

The study pooled second doses at about 4 or about 12 weeks. Trimming stripped 2 bases from V and 2 bases from J, with 6 bases between. This CDR3 region has 13 residues. CDR1 is SGHRS, CDR2 YFSETQ, per germline. Remarks on this clone: Its cognate antigen is unknown.

Produced via immunoSEQ multiplex PCR; TCRdb's table is partial and in-frame only. Among 95,000 to 100,000 clones listed, more than 70% were seen once. The source of this sequence is an adult who received the AZD1222 COVID-19 vaccine. The V gene is TRBV5-1, the J gene TRBJ2-3, with D unresolved. The material sequenced was peripheral blood, taken 28 days after the second AZD1222 dose. In DNA form, the CDR3 reads TGCGCCAGCAGCTTCGGCGACACAGATACGCAGTATTTT. Protein sequence: CASSFGDTDTQYF.